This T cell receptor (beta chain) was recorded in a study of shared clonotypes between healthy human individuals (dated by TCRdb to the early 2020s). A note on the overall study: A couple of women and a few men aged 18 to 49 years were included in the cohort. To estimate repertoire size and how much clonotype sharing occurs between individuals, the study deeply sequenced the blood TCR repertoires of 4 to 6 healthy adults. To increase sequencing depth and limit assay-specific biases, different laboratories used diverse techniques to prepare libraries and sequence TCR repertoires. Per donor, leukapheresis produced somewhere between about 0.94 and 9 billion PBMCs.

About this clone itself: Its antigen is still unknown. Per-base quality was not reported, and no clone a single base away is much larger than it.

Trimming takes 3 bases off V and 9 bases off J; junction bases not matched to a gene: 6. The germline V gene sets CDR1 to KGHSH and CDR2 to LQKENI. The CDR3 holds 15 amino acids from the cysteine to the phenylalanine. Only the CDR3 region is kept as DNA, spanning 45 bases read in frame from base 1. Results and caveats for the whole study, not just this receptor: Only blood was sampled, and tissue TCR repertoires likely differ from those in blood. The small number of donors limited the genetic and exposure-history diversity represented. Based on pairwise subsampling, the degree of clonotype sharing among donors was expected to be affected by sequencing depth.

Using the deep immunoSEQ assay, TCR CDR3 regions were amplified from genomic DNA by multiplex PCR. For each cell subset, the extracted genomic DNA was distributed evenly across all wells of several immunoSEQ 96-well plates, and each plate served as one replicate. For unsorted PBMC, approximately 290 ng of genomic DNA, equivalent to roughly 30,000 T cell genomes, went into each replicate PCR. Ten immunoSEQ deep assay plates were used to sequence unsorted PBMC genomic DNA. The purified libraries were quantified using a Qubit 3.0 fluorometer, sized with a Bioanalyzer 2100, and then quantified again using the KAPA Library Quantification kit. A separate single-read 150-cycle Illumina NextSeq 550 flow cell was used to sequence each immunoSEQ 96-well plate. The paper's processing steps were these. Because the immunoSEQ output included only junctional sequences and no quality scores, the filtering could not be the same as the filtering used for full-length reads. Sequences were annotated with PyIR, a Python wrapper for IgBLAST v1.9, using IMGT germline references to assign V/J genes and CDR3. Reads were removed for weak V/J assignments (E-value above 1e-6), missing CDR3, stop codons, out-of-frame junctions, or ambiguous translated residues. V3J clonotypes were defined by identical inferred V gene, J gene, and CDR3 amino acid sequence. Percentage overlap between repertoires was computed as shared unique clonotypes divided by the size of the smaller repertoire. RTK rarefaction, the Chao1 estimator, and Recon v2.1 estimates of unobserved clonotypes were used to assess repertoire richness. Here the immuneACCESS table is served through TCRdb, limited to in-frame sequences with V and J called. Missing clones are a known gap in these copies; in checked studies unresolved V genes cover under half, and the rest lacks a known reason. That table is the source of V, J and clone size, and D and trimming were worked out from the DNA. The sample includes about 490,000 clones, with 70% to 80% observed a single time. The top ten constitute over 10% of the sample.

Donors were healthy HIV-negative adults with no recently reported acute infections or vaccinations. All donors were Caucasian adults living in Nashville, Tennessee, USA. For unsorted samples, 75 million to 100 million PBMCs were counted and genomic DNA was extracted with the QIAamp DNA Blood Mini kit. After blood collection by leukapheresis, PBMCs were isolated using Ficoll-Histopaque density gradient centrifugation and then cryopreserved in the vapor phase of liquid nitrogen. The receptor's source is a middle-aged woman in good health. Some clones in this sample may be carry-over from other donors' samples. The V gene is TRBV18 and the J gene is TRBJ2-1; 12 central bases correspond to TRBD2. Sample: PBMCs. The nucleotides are TGTGCCAGCTCACCTACTAGCGGGAGGATGATTGAGCAGTTCTTC. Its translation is CASSPTSGRMIEQFF.